This TCR beta chain emerged from a study of cytomegalovirus exposure and HLA in healthy donors. This clone was seen a few times. Its target is unknown. Both 60 Vbeta primers and 13 Jbeta primers went into the PCR. Some clones are missing from TCRdb's copy, which holds only in-frame ones; the method was immunoSEQ multiplex PCR. The table includes approximately 150,000 clones, about 73% detected once. Germline loops: CDR1 MNHEY, CDR2 SMNVEV (reference sequence). V lost 3 bases to trimming and J lost 4 bases, with 18 bases between them. The CDR3 extends over 16 amino acids. Whole-study findings and limits: TCR beta sequences reportedly predicted the HLA-A and HLA-B alleles of most subjects accurately. Sequencing artifact likely explains a cluster of highly shared sequence variants.

This chain joins TRBV27 and TRBJ1-2, with D unresolved. The TCR comes from a woman aged 45-65 years in good health and CMV-seropositive. Source material: PBMCs. CDR3 region: CASSFFRSLSRYGYTF. The CDR3 DNA reads TGTGCCAGCAGTTTTTTTCGGTCTTTATCTCGCTATGGCTACACCTTC.